This T cell receptor beta chain emerged from a study of somatic mutations in cytotoxic T cells in rheumatoid arthritis. Concerning this clone: Its antigen is undetermined.

Study findings and constraints: Rheumatoid arthritis patients showed CD8+ clonality increasing with age, unlike healthy controls.

From germline, CDR1 is SGDLS and CDR2 YYNGEE. The CDR3 totals 14 residues. Trimming left V 3 bases short and J 0 bases short, with 10 bases between. In the authors' workflow: Patient CD8+ clones exceeding 1% seldom corresponded to published virus-specific TCRB sequences. Produced via immunoSEQ multiplex PCR; TCRdb's table is partial and in-frame only. The V and J calls and the clone size are those of that table, but D and trimming were determined from the DNA. The data hold some 17,000 clones, with 60% to 85% observed a single time. Isolation of CD4+ and CD8+ cells used positive magnetic bead selection, with purity checked by flow cytometry.

The rearrangement links TRBV9 to TRBJ2-7; D might be TRBD2 (6 bases). Material: CD8+ T cells sorted from blood. The receptor comes from an adult with rheumatoid arthritis. The CDR3 region has the DNA TGTGCCAGCAGCGGTAGCGGAAACTCCTACGAGCAGTACTTC. Amino acid sequence: CASSGSGNSYEQYF.